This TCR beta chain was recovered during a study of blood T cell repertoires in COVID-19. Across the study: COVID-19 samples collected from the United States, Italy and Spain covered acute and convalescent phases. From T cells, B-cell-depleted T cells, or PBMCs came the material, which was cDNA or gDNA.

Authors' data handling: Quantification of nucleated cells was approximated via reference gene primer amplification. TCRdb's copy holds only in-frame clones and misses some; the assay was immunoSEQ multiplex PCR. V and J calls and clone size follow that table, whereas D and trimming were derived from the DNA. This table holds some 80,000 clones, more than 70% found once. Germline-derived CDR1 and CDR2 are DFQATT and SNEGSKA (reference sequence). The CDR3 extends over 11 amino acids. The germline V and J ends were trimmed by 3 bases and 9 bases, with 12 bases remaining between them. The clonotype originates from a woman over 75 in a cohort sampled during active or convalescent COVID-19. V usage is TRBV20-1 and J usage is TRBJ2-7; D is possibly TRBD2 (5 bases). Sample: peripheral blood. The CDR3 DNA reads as TGCAGTGCTAGGGAGGCTTCGGGGCAGTACTTC. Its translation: CSAREASGQYF.